This T cell receptor beta chain was sequenced for a study of blood T cell repertoires in COVID-19. Across the study: From T cells, B-cell-depleted T cells, or PBMCs came the material, which was cDNA or gDNA.

In the authors' methods: Amplifying reference gene primers gave estimates of nucleated cell counts. Clones were read by immunoSEQ multiplex PCR, and TCRdb kept only the in-frame ones, dropping some. V and J calls and clone size are given by that table; D and trimming were obtained from the DNA. The repertoire holds tens of thousands of clones, with over 75% as singletons. The germline CDR1 and CDR2 sequences are KGHSH and LQKENI. V was clipped by 5 bases and J by 4 bases, with 10 bases between them. The CDR3 totals 13 residues. A single count supports this clone. This sequence was found in a human donor in a cohort sampled during active COVID-19. The chain combines TRBV18 with TRBJ2-3, with D unclear. The sample was peripheral blood. The CDR3 DNA sequence: TGTGCCAGCTCATCAGGAAGTGCAGATACGCAGTATTTT. It specifies CASSSGSADTQYF.